This T cell receptor beta chain was recorded in a study of OX40 agonist ivuxolimab in advanced cancers. This clone showed up just once. V lost 5 bases to trimming and J lost 3 bases; unmatched junction nucleotides: 5. The CDR3 spans 15 residues. CDR1 and CDR2 (germline): SGHDT, YYEEEE. Repertoires were generated with immunoSEQ multiplex PCR, while TCRdb's copy carries only in-frame clones and drops some. The sample shows around 72,000 clones, about 86% of them seen only once. The chain joins TRBV5-6 to TRBJ1-4, with 9 bases aligning to TRBD1. The TCR comes from an adult with an advanced solid tumor such as melanoma, head and neck, liver or kidney cancer. The sequencing used CD4+ or CD8+ T cells sorted from blood, collected in a trial of the OX40 agonist ivuxolimab. CDR3 nucleotides: TGTGCCAGCAGACCCGGACAGGGGTCTAATGAAAAACTGTTTTTT. Protein sequence: CASRPGQGSNEKLFF.